The 13 T cell receptor beta chains in this list originate from one sample, sequenced in a study of T cell responses to AZD1222 COVID-19 vaccine (dated by TCRdb to about 2021). Per the publication, the time point label means: baseline before first vaccination. Preparation of the library involved the immunoSEQ multiplex PCR assay. As stored in TCRdb, this immuneACCESS dataset retains in-frame rearrangements with V and J assigned. A fraction of the clones does not appear; measured against another copy, unresolved V genes explain less than half of the discrepancy, and the remainder lacks a known reason. The table for this sample lists some 150,000 clones; approximately 90% of them were counted only once. Roughly 2.1% of the sample goes to the ten largest clones. Sequencing was performed on peripheral blood, taken on day 0 of AZD1222 vaccination. All receptors come from an adult in good health.

The chain uses TRBV4-3 and TRBJ1-2; D is unclear. The CDR3 loop spans 15 amino acids. Germline assignment: CDR1 LGHNA and CDR2 YSLEER. The V gene lost 0 bases and the J gene lost 5 bases, with 13 bases spanning the gap. CDR3 sequence reads: CASSQDLRWAYGYTF. DNA of the CDR3: TGCGCCAGCAGCCAAGATCTGAGATGGGCTTATGGCTACACCTTC.

The chain has TRBV9 and TRBJ2-5, with 9 bases fitting TRBD1. The V and J ends lost 0 bases and 4 bases, in that order; junction bases with no gene match: 4. Germline values: CDR1 SGDLS, CDR2 YYNGEE. The CDR3 is made up of 15 amino acids. The chain's CDR3 is CASSVEDRGGETQYF. The CDR3 bases are TGTGCCAGCAGCGTAGAGGACAGGGGAGGAGAGACCCAGTACTTC.

This sequence joins TRBV12-3 or TRBV12-4 and TRBJ1-5; D remains ambiguous. This CDR3 contains 12 residues. With 2 bases removed from V and 6 bases from J, the gap between germline ends came to 5 bases. CDR3 in amino acids: CASSLFGQPQHF. CDR3 DNA sequence: TGTGCCAGCAGTTTATTTGGTCAGCCCCAGCATTTT.

This clone was recorded once. The V call is TRBV6-5, the J call TRBJ2-7; perhaps D is TRBD1 or TRBD2 (7 bases each). Trimming removed 2 bases at V and 4 bases at J, with 18 bases between. The germline V gene encodes CDR1 MNHEY and CDR2 SVGAGI. This CDR3 spans 16 amino acids. CDR3 in DNA: TGTGCCAGCAGTTACGGGGCCCACAGGGGAGGGTACGAGCAGTACTTC. This encodes CASSYGAHRGGYEQYF.

The rearrangement links TRBV19 to TRBJ2-3; 13 bases agree with TRBD2. Germline-derived CDR1 and CDR2 are LNHDA and SQIVND (reference sequence). The ends lost 7 bases at V and 3 bases at J; junction bases unmatched: 4. The CDR3 has 15 residues. DNA for the CDR3: TGTGCCAGTATGAGGGGACTAGCGGGAACAGATACGCAGTATTTT. Protein product: CASMRGLAGTDTQYF.

The sample holds one count of this clone. The CDR3 nucleotides read TGTGCCAGCAGTCCGGGGACGGGAAACACCATATATTTT. Residues: CASSPGTGNTIYF. V gene TRBV6-5 combines with J gene TRBJ1-3; weak D call: TRBD1 (5 bases). The CDR3 covers 13 residues. V was shortened by 5 bases and J by 4 bases, with 9 bases between the two germline ends. In germline, CDR1 is MNHEY, CDR2 SVGAGI.

This clone was detected only once. This chain uses TRBV3-1 (or the pseudogene TRBV3-2) with TRBJ1-6; D not resolved. The CDR3 spans 15 residues. With 2 bases removed from V and 7 bases from J, the gap between germline ends came to 12 bases. In germline, CDR1 is LGHDT, CDR2 YNNKEL (reference sequence). The CDR3 loop is CASSQMTRANSPLHF. CDR3 in DNA: TGTGCCAGCAGCCAAATGACCCGGGCAAATTCACCCCTCCACTTT.

The J gene is TRBJ2-7, the V gene TRBV25-1; a weak D match, TRBD1 (6 bases). There are 12 residues in the CDR3. Trimming took 6 bases from V and 1 from J, leaving 7 bases between them. The germline CDR1 and CDR2 sequences are MGHDK and SYGVNS. The CDR3 sequence is CASSRGSYEQYF. The DNA of the CDR3 is TGTGCCAGCAGCAGGGGTTCCTACGAGCAGTACTTC.

This chain links TRBV30 with TRBJ2-5; D is undetermined. The germline CDR1 and CDR2 sequences are GTSNPN and SVGIG (reference sequence). The CDR3 length is 13 residues. V lost 0 bases and J lost 5, with 10 bases in between. This chain's CDR3 is CAWSVKVGETQYF. The CDR3, as DNA: TGTGCCTGGAGTGTAAAGGTTGGGGAGACCCAGTACTTC.

The chain has TRBV24-1 and TRBJ1-5; D possibly corresponds to TRBD1 (5 bases). The length of the CDR3 is 12 residues. CDR1 and CDR2 from the germline V gene are KGHDR and SFDVKD. Trimming pared 9 bases from V and 4 bases from J, leaving 9 bases between. CDR3 amino acids: CATQKGNQPQHF. CDR3 in DNA: TGTGCCACCCAGAAGGGGAATCAGCCCCAGCATTTT.

The CDR3 DNA reads TGTGCCAGCAGCGTAGCGGGGGGGATTGAAAAACTGTTTTTT. Amino acids: CASSVAGGIEKLFF. The rearrangement links TRBV9 to TRBJ1-4; D possibly corresponds to TRBD1 (5 bases). The CDR3 has 14 amino acids. Deletions cut 0 bases from V and 7 bases from J, with 10 bases between. CDR1 and CDR2 from the germline V gene are SGDLS and YYNGEE. Full variable domain (rest looked up from reference TRBV9 and TRBJ1-4): DSGVTQTPKHLITATGQRVTLRCSPRSGDLSVYWYQQSLDQGLQFLIQYYNGEERAKGNILERFSAQQFPDLHSELNLSSLELGDSALYFCASSVAGGIEKLFFGSGTQLSVL.

The chain has TRBV28 and TRBJ2-7, with 8 positions matching TRBD2. Germline CDR1 is MDHEN and CDR2 is SYDVKM. With 2 bases clipped from V and 1 base from J, the junction kept 4 bases outside the gene matches. The CDR3 runs 15 residues. The CDR3 reads CASSLGGGKSYEQYF. The DNA of the CDR3 is TGTGCCAGCAGTTTAGGCGGGGGGAAATCCTACGAGCAGTACTTC.

This chain connects TRBV6-5 to TRBJ1-1; TRBD1 agrees at 7 bases. Trimming took 5 bases from V and 3 from J; bases not matched to a gene: 6. The length of the CDR3 is 14 residues. Germline loops: CDR1 MNHEY, CDR2 SVGAGI. CDR3 nucleotides: TGTGCCAGCAGTAACCGGGACAGTTACACTGAAGCTTTCTTT. It specifies CASSNRDSYTEAFF.